A single sample gave rise to the 18 T cell receptor beta chains below, sequenced in a study of T cell responses to AZD1222 COVID-19 vaccine. TCRdb's table, derived via immunoSEQ multiplex PCR, lists solely in-frame clones and lacks some. The sample shows 140,000 to 150,000 clones, approximately 90% of them seen only once. The sequenced sample was peripheral blood, obtained on day 0 of AZD1222 vaccination. The receptors derive from an adult in good health.

J is TRBJ1-4 and V is TRBV10-3, with D maybe TRBD1 (6 bases). Germline V lookup: CDR1 ENHRY, CDR2 SYGVKD. V was pared by 5 bases and J by 2 bases, with 21 bases between. The CDR3 spans 18 residues. The CDR3 DNA reads TGTGCCATCAGTAGCGTTGGGCATGGTGACAGGACTAATGAAAAACTGTTTTTT. Translated: CAISSVGHGDRTNEKLFF.

The V and J genes are TRBV12-2 and TRBJ2-3; the listed D gene, TRBD2, was not tested against the DNA. TRBV12-2 is a pseudogene. The CDR3 contains 17 residues. CDR3: CASRLSRPSGRWDTQYF. The CDR3 bases are TGTGCAAGTCGCTTATCCAGACCCAGCGGGCGCTGGGATACGCAGTATTTT.

V is TRBV28 and J is TRBJ2-7; tentatively, D is TRBD1 (6 bases). The CDR3 loop spans 13 amino acids. The V gene's germline CDR1 is MDHEN and CDR2 SYDVKM. The V and J ends lost 2 bases and 4 bases respectively, with 9 bases between them. Here the CDR3 DNA reads TGTGCCAGCAGTTTACGGACAGCTTACGAGCAGTACTTC. Translation: CASSLRTAYEQYF.

This chain uses TRBV5-8 with TRBJ2-3; no definite D call. Looked up from germline, CDR1 is SGHTS and CDR2 is YDEGEE. The CDR3 covers 13 residues. Trimming pared 0 bases from V and 2 bases from J, leaving 4 bases between. The CDR3 nucleotides are TGTGCCAGCAGCTTGGAACACACAGATACGCAGTATTTT. As protein: CASSLEHTDTQYF.

This chain links TRBV7-9 with TRBJ1-2, with D maybe TRBD1 (6 bases). This CDR3 is built from 12 residues. V lost 4 bases to trimming and J lost 5 bases, with 8 bases between them. Germline CDR1 reads SEHNR; CDR2 reads FQNEAQ (reference sequence). CDR3 residues: CASSSTGYGYTF. CDR3 nucleotide sequence: TGTGCCAGCAGCTCAACAGGGTATGGCTACACCTTC.

The V and J genes are TRBV30 and TRBJ2-7; weak D call: TRBD1 (5 bases). The CDR3 has 13 residues. V dropped 2 bases and J dropped 7 bases, with 15 bases sitting between them. From germline, CDR1 is GTSNPN and CDR2 SVGIG (reference sequence). CDR3 sequence: CAWSLQGLREQYF. CDR3 nucleotides: TGTGCCTGGAGTCTCCAGGGTTTACGGGAGCAGTACTTC.

The chain links TRBV30 to TRBJ2-2, with D perhaps matching TRBD1 (5 bases). The ends were cut back, 7 bases at V and 4 bases at J, with 7 bases in the middle. Germline CDR1 is GTSNPN and CDR2 is SVGIG (reference sequence). The CDR3 length is 11 residues. For the CDR3, the DNA is TGTGCCTACCAGGGCACCGGGGAGCTGTTTTTT. Amino acid sequence: CAYQGTGELFF. The whole variable domain, remainder taken from reference TRBV30 and TRBJ2-2, is SQTIHQWPATLVQPVGSPLSLECTVEGTSNPNLYWYRQAAGRGLQLLFYSVGIGQISSEVPQNLSASRPQDRQFILSSKKLLLSDSGFYLCAYQGTGELFFGEGSRLTVL.

This chain connects TRBV19 to TRBJ2-3, with TRBD1 identical over 7 bases. Germline values: CDR1 LNHDA, CDR2 SQIVND (reference sequence). V lost 4 bases to trimming and J lost 0 bases; unmatched junction nucleotides: 1. The CDR3 totals 14 residues. The DNA for the CDR3 is TGTGCCAGTAGTAGACAGGGTAGCACAGATACGCAGTATTTT. Its translation is CASSRQGSTDTQYF.

This chain connects TRBV3-1 (or the pseudogene TRBV3-2) to TRBJ2-1; D is ambiguous. This CDR3 has 16 residues. Germline loops: CDR1 LGHDT, CDR2 YNNKEL (reference sequence). Trimming took off 0 bases at V and 0 bases at J, with 9 bases between the two ends. The CDR3 region has the DNA TGTGCCAGCAGCCAAGAGGGCGGCCACTCCTACAATGAGCAGTTCTTC. Translating gives CASSQEGGHSYNEQFF.

The chain carries TRBV5-4 and TRBJ2-3; 8 positions match TRBD2. Germline-derived CDR1 and CDR2 are SGHNT and YYREEE (reference sequence). The CDR3 is made up of 16 amino acids. J lost 2 bases, V lost 4 bases, and 9 bases had no gene match. CDR3 DNA: TGTGCCAGCAGCCTGCAGCGGGGGCCTCCCACAGATACGCAGTATTTT. As protein: CASSLQRGPPTDTQYF. The whole variable domain, remainder taken from reference TRBV5-4 and TRBJ2-3, is ETGVTQSPTHLIKTRGQQVTLRCSSQSGHNTVSWYQQALGQGPQFIFQYYREEENGRGNFPPRFSGLQFPNYSSELNVNALELDDSALYLCASSLQRGPPTDTQYFGPGTRLTVL.

This clone showed up just a few times. The chain has TRBV6-2 or TRBV6-3 and TRBJ2-1; 13 nucleotides agree with TRBD2. The germline V gene encodes CDR1 MNHEY and CDR2 SVGEGT. The CDR3 is 15 amino acids. V trimming: 4 bases; J trimming: 6 bases; junction bases outside the gene matches: 3. DNA of the CDR3: TGTGCCAGCAGTTCCTGGACTAGCGGGGGCAATGAGCAGTTCTTC. This gives the protein CASSSWTSGGNEQFF.

The chain couples TRBV9 to TRBJ2-2, with D perhaps matching TRBD1 (5 bases). The V gene's germline CDR1 is SGDLS and CDR2 YYNGEE. The CDR3 has 16 amino acids. The V end was cut by 3 bases, the J end by 5 bases, with 17 bases between. CDR3 coding DNA: TGTGCCAGCAGCGAGAAGGGGCTTCCCGGGACCGGGGAGCTGTTTTTT. Its protein is CASSEKGLPGTGELFF.

The chain joins TRBV7-9 to TRBJ2-1; the match to TRBD2 covers 8 bases. V gave up 4 bases and J gave up 10 bases; unmatched junction bases: 9. The germline gives CDR1 SEHNR, CDR2 FQNEAQ (reference sequence). This CDR3 contains 14 residues. CDR3 protein: CASSSGTSLREQFF. The CDR3 DNA is TGTGCCAGCAGCTCCGGGACTAGTTTGAGGGAGCAGTTCTTC.

V usage is TRBV4-3 and J usage is TRBJ1-6; D remains unclear. The length of the CDR3 is 15 residues. Germline V gene lookup returns CDR1 LGHNA and CDR2 YSLEER. Trimming removed 6 bases from V and 3 bases from J, with 12 bases in between. CDR3 DNA sequence: TGCGCCAGCAGTCCCGAAGTGAACTATAATTCACCCCTCCACTTT. Translated, it gives CASSPEVNYNSPLHF.

The chain recombines TRBV19 with TRBJ1-1; D gene ambiguous. Germline V lookup: CDR1 LNHDA, CDR2 SQIVND (reference sequence). V lost 8 bases and J lost 1, with 11 bases in between. CDR3 length equals 13 residues. Here the CDR3 reads CASFNRENTEAFF. CDR3 DNA: TGTGCCAGTTTTAATAGGGAGAACACTGAAGCTTTCTTT. Based on the CDR3 plus reference TRBV19 and TRBJ1-1, the full variable domain is DGGITQSPKYLFRKEGQNVTLSCEQNLNHDAMYWYRQDPGQGLRLIYYSQIVNDFQKGDIAEGYSVSREKKESFPLTVTSAQKNPTAFYLCASFNRENTEAFFGQGTRLTVV.

The chain joins TRBV6-5 to TRBJ2-3; 7 bases align to TRBD1. The CDR3 runs 15 residues. Trimming took 0 bases from V and 2 from J; bases not matched to a gene: 2. Germline CDR1 is MNHEY and CDR2 is SVGAGI. The CDR3 spells CASSYSGQVTDTQYF. The CDR3 DNA is TGTGCCAGCAGTTACTCCGGACAGGTCACAGATACGCAGTATTTT.

The chain is built from TRBV28 and TRBJ1-2, with D uncertain. The CDR3 loop spans 13 amino acids. Deletions cut 6 bases from V and 5 bases from J, with 13 bases between. Germline CDR1 and CDR2: MDHEN and SYDVKM. In DNA form, the CDR3 reads TGTGCCAGCAGAACCAATTTAGGGTATGGCTACACCTTC. Its translation: CASRTNLGYGYTF.

The chain recombines TRBV7-2 with TRBJ2-7, with 7 bases aligning to TRBD2. V lost 5 bases and J lost 7; bases outside the gene matches: 11. The germline CDR1 and CDR2 sequences are SGHTA and FQGNSA. The CDR3 contains 14 residues. CDR3 in amino acids: CASSPAGVSGEQYF. The CDR3 DNA reads as TGTGCCAGCAGCCCCGCGGGGGTCTCTGGGGAGCAGTACTTC. Full variable domain (missing parts from reference TRBV7-2 and TRBJ2-7): GAGVSQSPSNKVTEKGKDVELRCDPISGHTALYWYRQSLGQGLEFLIYFQGNSAPDKSGLPSDRFSAERTGGSVSTLTIQRTQQEDSAVYLCASSPAGVSGEQYFGPGTRLTVT.